What follows are 19 T cell receptor beta chains derived from one specimen sequenced in a study of T cell clonality in common variable immunodeficiency. Assay used: immunoSEQ multiplex PCR; TCRdb lists only in-frame clones, some missing. The specimen has tens of thousands of clones, none found just once. Source material: peripheral blood mononuclear cells. Receptor source: a person aged 18 to 75 in good health.

This clone occurred many times. The CDR3 is cut off 3 residues early in the read; its end comes from the germline J gene. This chain joins TRBV30 and TRBJ1-5; D is perhaps TRBD1 (6 bases). This CDR3 has 15 amino acids. Germline CDR1 and CDR2: GTSNPN and SVGIG (reference sequence). Trimming stripped 4 bases from V and 0 bases from J, with 13 bases between. The CDR3 loop reads CAWKSRQVSNQPQHF. Partial CDR3 DNA: TGTGCCTGGAAGTCGAGACAGGTTAGCAATCAGCCC.

This clone was counted many times. Read coverage stops 3 residues before the CDR3 terminus; the germline J gene supplies the remainder. The V call is TRBV4-2, the J call TRBJ1-4; no clear D gene. This CDR3 region has 17 residues. Trimming stripped 0 bases from V and 0 bases from J, with 11 bases between. CDR1 is LGHNA and CDR2 is YNFKEQ in the germline V gene. The covered CDR3 bases are TGTGCCAGCAGCCAAGACGAAAAGGCCGCAACTAATGAAAAA. This translates into CASSQDEKAATNEK. The CDR3 in its entirety is CASSQDEKAATNEKLFF.

This clone was observed many times. Sequencing ends 3 residues short of the CDR3 end; the germline J gene provides the rest. The J gene is TRBJ1-2, the V gene TRBV30, with D perhaps TRBD1 (5 bases). The CDR3 runs to 13 residues. V lost 7 bases and J 2 bases, leaving 14 bases between the germline ends. Germline-derived CDR1 and CDR2 are GTSNPN and SVGIG (reference sequence). The sequenced part of the CDR3 DNA is TGTGCCTTCCAGATCGACAGCAACTATGGC. Its translation: CAFQIDSNYG. The entire CDR3 is CAFQIDSNYGYTF.

This clone appeared many times. The missing CDR3 end, 3 residues past where the read stops, is filled in from the germline J gene. This chain joins TRBV29-1 and TRBJ2-7; D is uncertain. The CDR3 totals 12 residues. Germline CDR1 and CDR2: SQVTM and ANQGSEA. V dropped 4 bases and J dropped 3 bases, with 10 bases sitting between them. CDR3 region: CSVGRSNYEQYF. Incomplete CDR3 DNA: TGCAGCGTTGGCCGGTCTAACTACGAG.

This clone was picked up many times. Read data end 3 residues before the CDR3 end; the end is taken from the germline J gene. The chain is built from TRBV6-4 and TRBJ1-6; tentatively, D is TRBD1 (5 bases). The germline CDR1 and CDR2 sequences are MRHNA and SNTAGT. The CDR3 is 14 residues long. With 3 bases removed from V and 7 bases from J, the gap between germline ends came to 10 bases. Partial CDR3 DNA: TGTGCCAGCAGTGATGTGGCAGGGAATTCACCC. Translation gives CASSDVAGNSP. The whole CDR3 protein reads CASSDVAGNSPLHF.

This clone was detected ten times or more. The CDR3 is cut off 3 residues early in the read; its end comes from the germline J gene. The chain recombines TRBV7-3 with TRBJ2-3; 7 bases align to TRBD2. There are 16 residues in the CDR3. Germline V CDR1 and CDR2: SGHTA, FQGTGA. The V and J ends lost 5 bases and 4 bases, in that order; junction bases with no gene match: 12. CDR3 region: CASSPGGWGISDTQYF. CDR3 DNA (partial): TGTGCCAGCAGCCCCGGGGGGTGGGGGATTTCAGATACG.

Notes on this clone: Read sequence stops 3 residues before the CDR3 end, and the germline J gene provides the missing end. The chain carries TRBV7-6 and TRBJ1-5, with D possibly TRBD1 on 5 matching bases. The CDR3 loop spans 15 amino acids. With 2 bases removed from V and 0 bases from J, the gap between germline ends came to 8 bases. Germline loops: CDR1 SGHVS, CDR2 FNYEAQ. The CDR3: CASSLTGDSNQPQHF. The sequenced part of the CDR3 DNA is TGTGCCAGCAGCTTAACGGGGGATAGCAATCAGCCC.

This clone was observed at least ten times. The CDR3 end lies 3 residues beyond the end of the read and is filled in from the germline J gene. The rearrangement uses TRBV20-1 and TRBJ2-3, with 8 nucleotides matching TRBD2. V dropped 6 bases and J dropped 5; count of bases not matched to a gene: 7. Germline CDR1 and CDR2: DFQATT and SNEGSKA (reference sequence). The CDR3 runs 13 residues. The CDR3 bases that were read are TGCAGTGCAAAAAGCGGGAGCGGAGATACG. It translates to CSAKSGSGDT. The whole CDR3 region reads CSAKSGSGDTQYF.

There are many counts of this clone. The read halts 3 residues ahead of the CDR3 end, with the missing end drawn from the germline J gene. This rearrangement joins TRBV19 to TRBJ2-7; 7 bases line up with TRBD1. Germline CDR1 reads LNHDA; CDR2 reads SQIVND (reference sequence). Germline trimming cut 3 bases from V and 4 bases from J; bases unmatched to any gene: 6. The CDR3 totals 14 residues. The DNA read from the CDR3 is TGTGCCAGTAGTATGGCAGGGGGAGAGTACGAG. Protein product: CASSMAGGEYE. The full CDR3 sequence reads CASSMAGGEYEQYF.

This clone was counted many times. The read ends 3 residues before the CDR3 terminus; that terminus is restored from the germline J gene. J is TRBJ2-1 and V is TRBV13, with 7 bases that match TRBD2. Germline V gene sequence: CDR1 PRHDT, CDR2 FYEKMQ (reference sequence). J lost 8 bases, V lost 5 bases, and 9 bases had no gene match. CDR3 length: 14 amino acids. Incomplete CDR3 DNA: TGTGCCAGCAGCCTGGCGGGAGCGTCCCATGAG. Residues: CASSLAGASHE. The CDR3 as a whole reads CASSLAGASHEQFF.

The covered CDR3 bases are TGCGCCAGCAGCTTGGACCGGGACATCTCCTACAATGAG. It translates to CASSLDRDISYNE. The CDR3 in full is CASSLDRDISYNEQFF. The chain couples TRBV5-1 to TRBJ2-1, with D possibly TRBD1 on 6 matching bases. The observed sequence ends 3 residues before the CDR3 terminus, with the missing tail filled in from the germline J gene. V was trimmed by 0 bases and J by 0 bases, leaving 10 bases between them. The germline CDR1 and CDR2 sequences are SGHRS and YFSETQ. This CDR3 has 16 residues.

This clone has at least ten counts. The CDR3 is cut off 3 residues early in the read; its end comes from the germline J gene. The V and J genes are TRBV12-5 and TRBJ2-3, with TRBD2 matching over 12 bases. In germline, CDR1 is LGHNT, CDR2 FRNRAP. V shed 6 bases, J shed 3 bases, and the junction held 4 bases outside the gene matches. CDR3 length: 15 amino acids. CDR3 DNA (partial): TGTGCTAGTGGAAGTACTAGCGGGAGGACAGATACG. Translation: CASGSTSGRTDT. The complete CDR3 reads CASGSTSGRTDTQYF.

This clone was seen repeatedly, ten times or more. The read halts 3 residues ahead of the CDR3 end, with the missing end drawn from the germline J gene. The V gene is TRBV20-1, the J gene TRBJ2-1; 10 bases fit TRBD2. Germline trimming cut 6 bases from V and 0 bases from J; bases unmatched to any gene: 11. Germline V gene data show CDR1 as DFQATT and CDR2 as SNEGSKA (reference sequence). The CDR3 has 17 amino acids. The CDR3 DNA, read in part, is TGCAGTGCAAGAACCAGGACTAGCGGTTACTCCTACAATGAG. The encoded protein is CSARTRTSGYSYNE. The CDR3 in full is CSARTRTSGYSYNEQFF.

This clone was counted ten times or more. The sequenced fragment ends 3 residues before the CDR3 boundary, so the rest is inferred from the germline J gene. This chain links TRBV28 with TRBJ1-5, with D unresolved. V lost 4 bases and J lost 4, with 11 bases in between. The CDR3 totals 14 residues. Per germline, CDR1 MDHEN and CDR2 SYDVKM. CDR3 bases read: TGTGCCAGCAGTTCGGGGAACCCTAATCAGCCC. It translates to CASSSGNPNQP. The CDR3 reads in full as CASSSGNPNQPQHF.

The table lists this clone with many counts. The CDR3 end falls 3 residues outside the read, so it is completed with the germline J gene. V gene TRBV7-9 combines with J gene TRBJ2-7, with D possibly TRBD1 on 5 matching bases. Germline V gene sequence: CDR1 SEHNR, CDR2 FQNEAQ (reference sequence). CDR3 length: 13 residues. Trimming cost V 3 bases and J 1 base, with 7 bases left between them. The CDR3 spells CASSFTGSYEQYF. The part of the CDR3 DNA that was read is TGTGCCAGCAGCTTCACAGGTTCCTACGAG.

This clone was seen at least ten times. The CDR3 end falls 3 residues outside the read, so it is completed with the germline J gene. The chain recombines TRBV10-3 with TRBJ1-2, with D tentatively TRBD1 (6 bases). Germline V gene lookup returns CDR1 ENHRY and CDR2 SYGVKD. The CDR3 sequence is 15 residues long. With 8 bases removed from V and 0 bases from J, the gap between germline ends came to 16 bases. CDR3 sequence: CAISGGGASNYGYTF. The CDR3 DNA, read in part, is TGTGCCATCTCGGGGGGGGGCGCTTCTAACTATGGC.

This clone came up many times. The sequenced fragment ends 3 residues before the CDR3 boundary, so the rest is inferred from the germline J gene. The V and J genes are TRBV5-1 and TRBJ2-7; D possibly corresponds to TRBD1 (6 bases). This CDR3 comprises 14 residues. Trimming pared 4 bases from V and 1 base from J, leaving 12 bases between. Germline V lookup: CDR1 SGHRS, CDR2 YFSETQ. The chain's CDR3 is CASSDGQISYEQYF. The CDR3 DNA, read in part, is TGCGCCAGCAGCGACGGACAGATTTCCTACGAG. The full variable domain, rest sourced from reference TRBV5-1 and TRBJ2-7, is KAGVTQTPRYLIKTRGQQVTLSCSPISGHRSVSWYQQTPGQGLQFLFEYFSETQRNKGNFPGRFSGRQFSNSRSEMNVSTLELGDSALYLCASSDGQISYEQYFGPGTRLTVT.

This clone was found many times. The DNA ends 3 residues before the CDR3 does, and the rest of the CDR3 is filled in from the germline J gene. This rearrangement joins TRBV19 to TRBJ2-2; the D is unclear. The CDR3 sequence is 16 residues long. Looked up from germline, CDR1 is LNHDA and CDR2 is SQIVND (reference sequence). V gave up 5 bases and J gave up 1 base, with 14 bases separating them. CDR3 residues: CASSGSDTLNTGELFF. CDR3 DNA, as far as it was read: TGTGCCAGTAGTGGCTCTGACACCCTGAACACCGGGGAG.

This clone was observed many times. Read coverage stops 3 residues before the CDR3 terminus; the germline J gene supplies the remainder. The V gene is TRBV7-2, the J gene TRBJ2-7; weak D call: TRBD2 (6 bases). CDR1 SGHTA and CDR2 FQGNSA come from the germline V gene. Trimming removed 6 bases from V and 3 bases from J, with 15 bases in between. CDR3 length equals 14 residues. CDR3 DNA (partial): TGTGCCAGCAGTGCAAGACTAGGGTTCTACGAG. Its protein is CASSARLGFYE. The complete CDR3 reads CASSARLGFYEQYF.